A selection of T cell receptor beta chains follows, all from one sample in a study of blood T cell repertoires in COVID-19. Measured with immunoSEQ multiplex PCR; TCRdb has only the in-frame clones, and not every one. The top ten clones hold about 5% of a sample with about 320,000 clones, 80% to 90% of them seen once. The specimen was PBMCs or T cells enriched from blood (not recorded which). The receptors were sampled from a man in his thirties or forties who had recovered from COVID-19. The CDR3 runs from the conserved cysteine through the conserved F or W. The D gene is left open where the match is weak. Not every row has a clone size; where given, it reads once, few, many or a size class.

CASTAGLTNTGELFF | TGTGCCAGCACGGCAGGGCTGACGAACACCGGGGAGCTGTTTTTT | - | TRBJ2-2 | - | TRBV9
CATDTYRRGGTEAFF | TGTGCCACCGACACTTACAGGAGAGGGGGCACTGAAGCTTTCTTT | - | TRBJ1-1 | - | TRBV28
CASSTRDRGLETQYF | TGTGCCAGCAGCACCCGGGACAGGGGTTTAGAGACCCAGTACTTC | - | TRBJ2-5 | TRBD1 | TRBV5-4
CASSPGTGGTEAFF | TGTGCCAGCAGTCCGGGGACAGGGGGGACTGAAGCTTTCTTT | - | TRBJ1-1 | TRBD1 | TRBV28
CASSDRGQETQYF | TGTGCCAGCAGCGACAGGGGGCAAGAGACCCAGTACTTC | - | TRBJ2-5 | TRBD1 | TRBV9
CASSQGGTNEKLFF | TGTGCCAGCAGTCAGGGTGGAACTAATGAAAAACTGTTTTTT | - | TRBJ1-4 | - | TRBV7-9
CASSLSQGSSYEQYF | TGTGCCAGCAGTTTGTCACAGGGGTCTTCCTACGAGCAGTACTTC | - | TRBJ2-7 | TRBD1 | TRBV27
CASSTPGTGYTEAFF | TGCGCCAGCAGCACACCCGGGACAGGATACACTGAAGCTTTCTTT | once | TRBJ1-1 | TRBD1 | TRBV5-1
CASSQDPRGGETQYF | TGCGCCAGCAGCCAAGATCCTCGGGGGGGAGAGACCCAGTACTTC | - | TRBJ2-5 | TRBD2 | TRBV4-1
CASRKTGRGDTEAFF | TGTGCCAGCAGAAAGACAGGGCGTGGGGACACTGAAGCTTTCTTT | - | TRBJ1-1 | TRBD1 | TRBV4-2
CASSLWGEGQPQHF | TGTGCCAGCAGTTTATGGGGGGAGGGTCAGCCCCAGCATTTT | - | TRBJ1-5 | - | TRBV27
CAIRPGGPDEQYF | TGTGCCATCCGCCCGGGGGGGCCGGACGAGCAGTACTTC | - | TRBJ2-7 | TRBD2 | TRBV10-3
CASSIASPDYYGYTF | TGTGCCAGTAGTATAGCTTCCCCGGACTACTATGGCTACACCTTC | - | TRBJ1-2 | - | TRBV19
CATSRDRGSYEQYF | TGTGCCACCTCGCGGGACAGGGGCTCCTACGAGCAGTACTTC | - | TRBJ2-7 | TRBD1 | TRBV15
CASSYTSGTGSYEQYF | TGTGCCAGCAGTTACACCTCCGGGACAGGCTCCTACGAGCAGTACTTC | - | TRBJ2-7 | TRBD1 | TRBV6-5
CASSLGQGYNSGANVLTF | TGTGCCAGCAGCTTGGGACAAGGGTACAACTCTGGGGCCAACGTCCTGACTTTC | - | TRBJ2-6 | - | TRBV7-9
CASRQGSQGYTF | TGTGCCAGCAGGCAGGGATCGCAGGGCTACACCTTC | - | TRBJ1-2 | - | TRBV12-3/TRBV12-4
CASSLGVPSYNEQFF | TGTGCCAGCAGTCTCGGGGTCCCCTCCTACAATGAGCAGTTCTTC | - | TRBJ2-1 | - | TRBV6-2/TRBV6-3
CAWSLAGGMKTQYF | TGTGCCTGGAGTCTAGCGGGGGGGATGAAGACCCAGTACTTC | once | TRBJ2-5 | TRBD2 | TRBV30
CASSEVEGYTF | TGTGCCAGCAGTGAGGTAGAGGGCTACACCTTC | - | TRBJ1-2 | - | TRBV2
CSAQVYGYTF | TGCAGTGCTCAGGTCTATGGCTACACCTTC | - | TRBJ1-2 | - | TRBV20-1
CASSFYPRQGGDGYTF | TGTGCCAGCAGCTTTTACCCTCGGCAGGGAGGTGATGGCTACACCTTC | - | TRBJ1-2 | - | TRBV7-9
CASSWGGEETQYF | TGTGCCAGCAGTTGGGGCGGAGAAGAGACCCAGTACTTC | - | TRBJ2-5 | - | TRBV27
CASNRGTSGGRDYEQYF | TGCGCCAGCAACCGGGGGACTAGCGGGGGCCGGGACTACGAGCAGTACTTC | many | TRBJ2-7 | TRBD2 | TRBV5-1
CASRGQGTNQPQHF | TGTGCCAGTAGAGGGCAGGGGACCAATCAGCCCCAGCATTTT | - | TRBJ1-5 | - | TRBV19
CASSYPGNTEAFF | TGTGCCAGCAGTTACCCCGGGAACACTGAAGCTTTCTTT | - | TRBJ1-1 | - | TRBV6-5
CASSLEALGGANSPLHF | TGTGCCAGCAGCTTAGAAGCCCTGGGGGGTGCCAATTCACCCCTCCACTTT | - | TRBJ1-6 | - | TRBV11-2
CARTRRDGGGVLNEQYF | TGTGCCAGAACCAGGAGAGATGGCGGGGGGGTCTTAAACGAGCAGTACTTC | - | TRBJ2-7 | - | TRBV7-5